The entry below describes one T cell receptor (beta chain). This record belongs to a study of technical replicates of blood from several donors. Deletions cut 5 bases from V and 5 bases from J, with 15 bases between. The germline CDR1 and CDR2 sequences are SEHNR and FQNEAQ (reference sequence). The CDR3 runs to 15 residues. Clones were sequenced by immunoSEQ multiplex PCR, and TCRdb holds only the in-frame ones, with some missing. This sample has some 14,000 clones; approximately 88% occur once, and the top ten carry about a tenth. What was sequenced was PBMCs. The chain has TRBV7-9 and TRBJ1-4; D possibly corresponds to TRBD1 (6 bases). This clonotype was sampled from a human donor in good health. In DNA form, the CDR3 reads TGTGCCAGCAGCCGGGCCGGGACACCGAATGAAAAACTGTTTTTT. Encoded protein: CASSRAGTPNEKLFF.